These 25 T cell receptor beta chains were all obtained from the same sample, sequenced in a study of CD8 T cells in Susac syndrome. RNA totalling about 0.45 to 1 ug underwent reverse transcription with random hexamers. Via MiXCR, TCRdb re-called the immunoSEQ multiplex PCR reads, giving one row per CDR3 protein. The sample lists approximately 220,000 distinct CDR3 sequences, over 90% occurring once. Sequenced: CD4+ T cells from PBMCs. The source of these receptors is a human donor with multiple sclerosis.

The rearrangement joins TRBV6-6 to TRBJ2-7; 7 nucleotides line up with TRBD2. V gave up 8 bases and J gave up 2 bases; unmatched junction bases: 6. This CDR3 spans 13 amino acids. Germline V lookup: CDR1 MNHNY, CDR2 SVGAGI (reference sequence). CDR3 sequence (DNA): TGTGCCAGCGTTACTAGCGAGGCCTACGAGCAGTACTTC. It yields the protein CASVTSEAYEQYF.

The genes are TRBV5-6 and TRBJ2-7; TRBD1 matches 7 bases. The CDR3 loop spans 13 amino acids. The J segment lost 3 bases and the V segment lost 4 bases, leaving 4 bases of the junction unmatched. CDR1 is SGHDT, CDR2 YYEEEE, per germline. Here the CDR3 reads CASSPGQYYEQYV. The DNA of the CDR3 is TGTGCCAGCAGCCCGGGACAGTACTACGAGCAGTACGTC.

The V gene is TRBV29-1, the J gene TRBJ2-1; D perhaps matches TRBD2 (5 bases). The CDR3 runs to 12 residues. CDR1 and CDR2 (germline): SQVTM, ANQGSEA. For the CDR3, the DNA is TGCACGGTGGCGGGCTCCTACAATGAGCAGTTCTTC. It translates to CTVAGSYNEQFF.

Only one count was recorded for this clonotype. This rearrangement joins TRBV6-5 to TRBJ1-2, with D possibly TRBD1 on 6 matching bases. This CDR3 contains 14 residues. CDR1 is MNHEY and CDR2 is SVGAGI in the germline V gene. V lost 6 bases to trimming and J lost 2 bases, with 13 bases between them. The CDR3 DNA reads TGTGCCAGCAGAGCGACAGGAGTAAACTATGGCTACACCTTC. Translated, it gives CASRATGVNYGYTF.

This chain uses TRBV3-1 with TRBJ1-1; maybe TRBD1 (6 bases). V lost 4 bases, J lost 0 bases, and 12 bases lay in between. The germline CDR1 and CDR2 sequences are LGHDT and YNNKEL (reference sequence). This CDR3 is built from 15 residues. CDR3 DNA sequence: TGTGCCAGCAGCCGTCGACAGGTACTGAACACTGAAGCTTTCTTT. Its translation: CASSRRQVLNTEAFF.

The chain recombines TRBV29-1 with TRBJ2-3, with 11 bases lining up with TRBD1. This CDR3 contains 16 residues. With 7 bases clipped from V and 2 bases from J, the junction kept 11 bases outside the gene matches. CDR1 is SQVTM, CDR2 ANQGSEA, per germline. This chain's CDR3 is CSAEGDRGSLTDTQYF. As DNA, the CDR3 is TGCAGCGCCGAGGGGGACAGGGGGTCTCTCACAGATACGCAGTATTTT.

The chain is built from TRBV30 and TRBJ1-1; D gene ambiguous. V lost 0 bases and J 11 bases, leaving 19 bases between the germline ends. CDR3 length equals 14 residues. Germline V gives CDR1 GTSNPN, CDR2 SVGIG (reference sequence). CDR3 bases: TGTGCCTGGAGTGTATCTCTGGGAGGATCTAGCGCTTTCTTT. Its protein is CAWSVSLGGSSAFF.

This clonotype has only one observation. The chain combines TRBV25-1 with TRBJ1-5; no definite D call. The V and J ends lost 5 bases and 2 bases respectively, with 7 bases between them. The CDR3 consists of 13 residues. The germline CDR1 and CDR2 sequences are MGHDK and SYGVNS. CDR3 residues: CASSYRGNQPQHF. In nucleotides, the CDR3 is TGTGCCAGCAGTTATCGGGGCAATCAGCCCCAGCATTTT. The full variable domain, its missing parts supplied by reference TRBV25-1 and TRBJ1-5, is EADIYQTPRYLVIGTGKKITLECSQTMGHDKMYWYQQDPGMELHLIHYSYGVNSTEKGDLSSESTVSRIRTEHFPLTLESARPSHTSQYLCASSYRGNQPQHFGDGTRLSIL.

The CDR3 spells CASSLGLAGGREQFF. The CDR3 region has the DNA TGTGCCAGCAGTCTAGGACTAGCGGGGGGCCGGGAGCAGTTCTTC. J is TRBJ2-1 and V is TRBV28; 14 nucleotides match TRBD2. V was pared by 5 bases and J by 10 bases, with 7 bases of the junction left unmatched. The V gene's germline CDR1 is MDHEN and CDR2 SYDVKM. CDR3 length: 15 residues. The full variable domain, in which reference TRBV28 and TRBJ2-1 provide the parts outside the CDR3, is DVKVTQSSRYLVKRTGEKVFLECVQDMDHENMFWYRQDPGLGLRLIYFSYDVKMKEKGDIPEGYSVSREKKERFSLILESASTNQTSMYLCASSLGLAGGREQFFGPGTRLTVL.

The gene calls are TRBV7-9 and TRBJ2-7; 13 bases align to TRBD2. The V and J ends lost 5 bases and 0 bases, in that order; junction bases with no gene match: 7. Looked up from germline, CDR1 is SEHNR and CDR2 is FQNEAQ (reference sequence). The CDR3 totals 17 residues. CDR3 nucleotide sequence: TGTGCCAGCAGCCCCGGGACTAGCGGGGCGAGCTCCTACGAGCAGTACGTC. Protein: CASSPGTSGASSYEQYV.

The chain is built from TRBV19 and TRBJ2-5; the match to TRBD1 covers 11 bases. With 4 bases clipped from V and 5 bases from J, the junction kept 6 bases outside the gene matches. The CDR3 consists of 15 residues. CDR1 is LNHDA, CDR2 SQIVND, per germline (reference sequence). DNA for the CDR3: TGTGCCAGTAGTACCGGGACAGGGGGTGGCGAGACCCAGTACTTC. Translating gives CASSTGTGGGETQYF.

V gene TRBV3-1 combines with J gene TRBJ1-1; D perhaps matches TRBD1 (6 bases). The V end was cut by 2 bases, the J end by 11 bases, with 15 bases between. The germline gives CDR1 LGHDT, CDR2 YNNKEL (reference sequence). The CDR3 contains 13 residues. The CDR3 sequence: CASSQSQGSGAFF. CDR3 in DNA: TGTGCCAGCAGCCAATCACAGGGTAGCGGCGCTTTCTTT.

The genes are TRBV29-1 and TRBJ2-4; D unclear. The CDR3 is 15 residues long. CDR1 and CDR2 (germline): SQVTM, ANQGSEA. The germline V and J ends were trimmed by 6 bases and 3 bases, with 18 bases remaining between them. CDR3 sequence: CSVSQGPWGKNIQYF. The CDR3 coding sequence is TGCAGCGTATCTCAAGGCCCCTGGGGCAAAAACATTCAGTACTTC.

The V call is TRBV29-1, the J call TRBJ2-1; D remains ambiguous. The CDR3 is made up of 12 amino acids. V was cut by 7 bases and J by 10 bases, with 17 bases left in between. Germline CDR1 is SQVTM and CDR2 is ANQGSEA. This CDR3 is CSGRSYNEEQFF. CDR3 DNA sequence: TGCAGCGGAAGGAGTTACAATGAAGAGCAGTTCTTC.

This clonotype appeared a single time. The V gene is TRBV9, the J gene TRBJ2-1, with 10 bases aligning to TRBD2. Germline CDR1 is SGDLS and CDR2 is YYNGEE. V lost 0 bases, J lost 9 bases, and 12 bases stayed unmatched. The CDR3 spans 17 residues. The CDR3 spells CASSVEGPAGGPVEQFF. CDR3 bases: TGTGCCAGCAGCGTAGAAGGTCCAGCGGGGGGGCCAGTTGAGCAGTTCTTC.

The chain links TRBV20-1 to TRBJ1-1; D not certain. With 4 bases removed from V and 0 bases from J, the gap between germline ends came to 15 bases. The V gene's germline CDR1 is DFQATT and CDR2 SNEGSKA (reference sequence). The CDR3 spans 15 residues. CDR3 residues: CSAKLAGLMNTEAFF. The CDR3 nucleotides are TGCAGTGCTAAATTGGCTGGCCTAATGAACACTGAAGCTTTCTTT.

The count of this clonotype is one. V is TRBV12-3 or TRBV12-4 and J is TRBJ1-2; 7 bases map to TRBD1. The V gene end was trimmed by 8 bases and the J gene end by 8 bases; junction bases not matched to a gene: 14. The CDR3 spans 14 residues. CDR3 sequence reads: CASGSYRGPGGYTF. CDR3 sequence (DNA): TGTGCCAGCGGTAGCTACAGGGGACCTGGCGGCTACACCTTC.

The chain employs TRBV7-9 and TRBJ2-1, with unresolved D. V shed 5 bases and J shed 9 bases, with 17 bases lying between them. There are 14 residues in the CDR3. Germline assignment: CDR1 SEHNR and CDR2 FQNEAQ (reference sequence). DNA for the CDR3: TGTGCCAGCAGCCTCGAGGTAAACGGCGGTGAGCAGTTCTTC. Translation gives CASSLEVNGGEQFF. Drawing the rest from reference TRBV7-9 and TRBJ2-1, the complete variable domain is DTGVSQNPRHKITKRGQNVTFRCDPISEHNRLYWYRQTLGQGPEFLTYFQNEAQLEKSRLLSDRFSAERPKGSFSTLEIQRTEQGDSAMYLCASSLEVNGGEQFFGPGTRLTVL.

Concerning this clonotype: The junction differs from germline at one of its ends, possibly a read error. The chain carries TRBV7-9 and TRBJ2-5, with TRBD2 matching 8 bases. CDR3 length: 15 residues. CDR1 is SEHNR, CDR2 FQNEAQ, per germline (reference sequence). CDR3 region: CASSIASGPQETQYF. CDR3 sequence (DNA): TGTGCCAGCAGCATAGCTAGCGGGCCACAAGAGACCCAGTACTTC.

This CDR3 reads CASSFESGGYNEQFF. Written as DNA, the CDR3 is TGTGCCAGCAGCTTTGAGAGCGGGGGGTACAATGAGCAGTTCTTC. This rearrangement joins TRBV11-1 to TRBJ2-1, with 9 bases aligning to TRBD2. V was clipped by 3 bases and J by 4 bases; unmatched bases: 4. The CDR3 extends over 15 amino acids. From germline, CDR1 is SGHAT and CDR2 FQDESV (reference sequence).

The chain employs TRBV5-6 and TRBJ2-7, with D possibly being TRBD1 (5 bases). The CDR3 extends over 14 amino acids. Per the germline V gene, CDR1 is SGHDT and CDR2 is YYEEEE. The V end was cut by 0 bases, the J end by 6 bases, with 13 bases between. CDR3 protein: CASSLGLTGLEQYV. CDR3 nucleotide sequence: TGTGCCAGCAGCTTGGGTCTCACAGGCCTCGAGCAGTACGTC.

This clonotype has just a few counts. The rearrangement joins TRBV4-2 to TRBJ1-2; 7 positions agree with TRBD1. With 1 base clipped from V and 3 bases from J, the junction kept 8 bases outside the gene matches. In germline, CDR1 is LGHNA, CDR2 YNFKEQ. This CDR3 has 16 amino acids. CDR3 coding DNA: TGTGCCAGCAGCCAAGGGGACAGAGATTTCCACTATGGCTACACCTTC. This sequence encodes CASSQGDRDFHYGYTF.

The gene calls are TRBV3-1 and TRBJ2-7; possible D gene TRBD2, 5 bases. Germline CDR1 is LGHDT and CDR2 is YNNKEL (reference sequence). The V end was cut by 0 bases, the J end by 2 bases, with 11 bases between. This CDR3 contains 15 residues. The chain's CDR3 is CASSQDLLAPYEQYV. CDR3 nucleotide sequence: TGTGCCAGCAGCCAAGATCTTCTAGCCCCCTACGAGCAGTACGTC.

The V gene is TRBV9, the J gene TRBJ2-3; 9 bases are a match to TRBD2. Germline values: CDR1 SGDLS, CDR2 YYNGEE. J gave up 6 bases and V 0 bases, and 11 bases lay outside the gene matches. This CDR3 has 17 amino acids. The CDR3 region has the DNA TGTGCCAGCAGCGTAGGTGGACTAGCGATAACCATGGATACGCAGTATTTT. It is translated as CASSVGGLAITMDTQYF.

J is TRBJ1-5 and V is TRBV3-1; D is unresolved. The CDR3 has 12 residues. Trimming shortened V by 4 bases and J by 6 bases, and 7 bases separated the two germline ends. CDR1 is LGHDT, CDR2 YNNKEL, per germline (reference sequence). The CDR3 DNA reads TGTGCCAGCAGCCTTTTTAGTCAGCCCCAGCATTTT. Translated, it gives CASSLFSQPQHF.